This is a list of T cell receptor beta chains from one sample in a study of metastatic and nonmetastatic thyroid tumors. TCRdb re-analyzed the PCR reads through MiXCR. The sample shows some 7,400 clones, under 30% of them seen only once. The specimen was adjacent normal tissue. These receptors were taken from a male donor with papillary thyroid cancer or a benign thyroid nodule (not recorded which). Some clones in this sample may be carry-over from other donors' samples. Both conserved end residues are part of each CDR3. Each record gives: J gene, V gene, CDR3 protein.

j_call: TRBJ2-7; v_call: TRBV28; cdr3_aa: CASSHYYEQYF
j_call: TRBJ2-7; v_call: TRBV11-2; cdr3_aa: CASSLVGAQQYF
j_call: TRBJ1-4; v_call: TRBV12-3/TRBV12-4; cdr3_aa: CASTRQGQSPTNEKLFF
j_call: TRBJ2-1; v_call: TRBV20-1; cdr3_aa: CSAPDREIGNEQFF
j_call: TRBJ1-5; v_call: TRBV7-2; cdr3_aa: CASSLAKGVRQPQHF
j_call: TRBJ1-1; v_call: TRBV5-1; cdr3_aa: CASSLGGTGGTEAFF
j_call: TRBJ2-7; v_call: TRBV5-4; cdr3_aa: CASSGTFVGSEQYF
j_call: TRBJ2-6; v_call: TRBV11-2; cdr3_aa: CASSLFSGVGANVLTF
j_call: TRBJ2-2; v_call: TRBV6-2/TRBV6-3; cdr3_aa: CASRDGELFF
j_call: TRBJ1-1; v_call: TRBV18; cdr3_aa: CASSPYDEVTEAFF
j_call: TRBJ1-2; v_call: TRBV7-2; cdr3_aa: CASSLAGGSGYTF
j_call: TRBJ1-1; v_call: TRBV30; cdr3_aa: CAWSGTGGGEAFF
j_call: TRBJ1-2; v_call: TRBV6-1; cdr3_aa: CASTESRDYDYTF
j_call: TRBJ2-5; v_call: TRBV7-3; cdr3_aa: CASSLGEPNPQETQYF
j_call: TRBJ2-7; v_call: TRBV28; cdr3_aa: CATTTSGGAHYF
j_call: TRBJ1-5; v_call: TRBV30; cdr3_aa: CAWSWGPGEPQHF
j_call: TRBJ2-7; v_call: TRBV5-1; cdr3_aa: CASSSTSGGSNEQYF
j_call: TRBJ1-1; v_call: TRBV5-1; cdr3_aa: CASIGANTQAFF
j_call: TRBJ1-6; v_call: TRBV10-2; cdr3_aa: CASSDYGDWGLGSPLHF
j_call: TRBJ1-1; v_call: TRBV15; cdr3_aa: CATSFRGQGYGNTEAFF
j_call: TRBJ1-1; v_call: TRBV6-1; cdr3_aa: CASTLQTEAFF
j_call: TRBJ1-1; v_call: TRBV12-3/TRBV12-4; cdr3_aa: CASSLYRGGNTEAFF
j_call: TRBJ1-1; v_call: TRBV30; cdr3_aa: CAWSRLVQNTEAFF
j_call: TRBJ2-2; v_call: TRBV6-1; cdr3_aa: CPSSEGWYLFF
j_call: TRBJ1-1; v_call: TRBV7-8; cdr3_aa: CASIYQGAGEAFF
j_call: TRBJ1-5; v_call: TRBV28; cdr3_aa: CASSLSLASNRPQHF
j_call: TRBJ2-7; v_call: TRBV25-1; cdr3_aa: CASSPEGPSGVQGVYEQYF
j_call: TRBJ1-6; v_call: TRBV20-1; cdr3_aa: CSARHPQGAKSPLHF
j_call: TRBJ2-3; v_call: TRBV30; cdr3_aa: CAWSGLGFIADTQYF
j_call: TRBJ1-1; v_call: TRBV5-4; cdr3_aa: CASSLVTGALLEAFF
j_call: TRBJ1-1; v_call: TRBV18; cdr3_aa: CASSPGGDNTEAFF
j_call: TRBJ1-1; v_call: TRBV2; cdr3_aa: CASLSGTLQTEAFF
j_call: TRBJ2-7; v_call: TRBV6-5; cdr3_aa: CASSYPLGGGTSYEHYF
j_call: TRBJ2-1; v_call: TRBV9; cdr3_aa: CASSPGLAGLYEQFF
j_call: TRBJ2-1; v_call: TRBV18; cdr3_aa: CASSPPGTSLNEQFF
j_call: TRBJ1-2; v_call: TRBV2; cdr3_aa: CASRGETGNYYGYTF
j_call: TRBJ2-5; v_call: TRBV6-1; cdr3_aa: CAIQPGTGVLGETQYF
j_call: TRBJ2-3; v_call: TRBV2; cdr3_aa: CASSATSGRRDTQYF
j_call: TRBJ2-1; v_call: TRBV20-1; cdr3_aa: CSAPGTGQHNEQFF
j_call: TRBJ2-5; v_call: TRBV7-9; cdr3_aa: CASTFSGGETQYF
j_call: TRBJ2-3; v_call: TRBV20-1; cdr3_aa: CSASSRGTSGSTDTQYF
j_call: TRBJ1-4; v_call: TRBV14; cdr3_aa: CASSQDRGRKLFF
j_call: TRBJ1-1; v_call: TRBV15; cdr3_aa: CATSTGRDRGSNTEAFF
j_call: TRBJ2-5; v_call: TRBV11-2; cdr3_aa: CASSPRRGLGGETQYF
j_call: TRBJ2-5; v_call: TRBV19; cdr3_aa: CASSIGVGETQYF
j_call: TRBJ2-3; v_call: TRBV2; cdr3_aa: CASSEDRGRTDTQYF
j_call: TRBJ1-6; v_call: TRBV6-5; cdr3_aa: CASSLGVAPGAPLHF
j_call: TRBJ1-1; v_call: TRBV20-1; cdr3_aa: CSARVRDNTEAFF
j_call: TRBJ2-1; v_call: TRBV7-2; cdr3_aa: CASSLAGGVDEQFF